Below are 2 T cell receptor beta chains sequenced from a single sample in a study of shared clonotypes between healthy human individuals. The method was immunoSEQ multiplex PCR; TCRdb's version includes in-frame clones alone and lacks a portion of them. The sample consists of some 1.5 million clones, more than 95% of them appearing once. Sequenced input: naive CD4+ T cells sorted from blood. Sample subset: CD45RA+ positively selected. The receptors were sampled from a man younger than 45 in good health.

The chain uses TRBV10-1 and TRBJ2-7, with 10 bases fitting TRBD2. The CDR3 covers 14 residues. Germline V gene data show CDR1 as WNHNN and CDR2 as SYGVQD (reference sequence). The V gene end was trimmed by 5 bases and the J gene end by 7 bases; junction bases not matched to a gene: 8. CDR3 coding DNA: TGCGCCAGCAGTCGGACTAGCGGACCCCTGGAGCAGTACTTC. It encodes CASSRTSGPLEQYF.

The genes are TRBV30 and TRBJ1-1, with a possible D match to TRBD1 (6 bases). V lost 3 bases and J lost 2, with 16 bases in between. This CDR3 spans 15 amino acids. CDR1 and CDR2 (germline): GTSNPN, SVGIG (reference sequence). This chain's CDR3 is CAWRPPDRGNTEAFF. The CDR3 bases are TGTGCCTGGAGACCACCGGACAGAGGAAACACTGAAGCTTTCTTT. Drawing the rest from reference TRBV30 and TRBJ1-1, the complete variable domain is SQTIHQWPATLVQPVGSPLSLECTVEGTSNPNLYWYRQAAGRGLQLLFYSVGIGQISSEVPQNLSASRPQDRQFILSSKKLLLSDSGFYLCAWRPPDRGNTEAFFGQGTRLTVV.